The 25 T cell receptor beta chains listed next were all sequenced from one sample in a study of CD8 T cells in ankylosing spondylitis. General study findings and limits: Seemingly characteristic of ankylosing spondylitis blood was a TCR beta motif consisting of under ten highly homologous variants.

Their antigen targets remain unknown. One entry per CDR3 protein results from TCRdb running MiXCR on the 5' RACE reads. The table includes hundreds of thousands of distinct CDR3 sequences, roughly 10% detected once. The sequenced sample was blood, either unsorted or a sorted T cell fraction (not recorded which). The receptors stem from a male donor with ankylosing spondylitis.

The rearrangement joins TRBV6-2 or TRBV6-3 to TRBJ2-7, with D tentatively TRBD2 (6 bases). Germline-derived CDR1 and CDR2 are MNHEY and SVGEGT. This CDR3 is 16 amino acids long. Trimming cost V 8 bases and J 4 bases, with 24 bases left between them. The CDR3 DNA follows: TGTGCCAGCGATGATCGTGGATTAGCAGGGACTTACGAGCAGTACTTC. It translates to CASDDRGLAGTYEQYF.

This clonotype was counted only a few times. V is TRBV24-1 and J is TRBJ2-1; D gene unclear. Germline V CDR1 and CDR2: KGHDR, SFDVKD. The CDR3 has 15 residues. The V end was cut by 3 bases, the J end by 4 bases, with 12 bases between. CDR3 sequence: CATSDALDLYNEQFF. CDR3 bases: TGTGCCACCAGTGATGCCCTAGACTTGTACAATGAGCAGTTCTTC.

This clonotype occurred a few times. The V gene is TRBV20-1, the J gene TRBJ2-7; 9 nucleotides agree with TRBD2. The ends lost 6 bases at V and 0 bases at J; junction bases unmatched: 6. The CDR3 contains 14 residues. Germline-derived CDR1 and CDR2 are DFQATT and SNEGSKA (reference sequence). The CDR3 loop is CSAVGSGSSYEQYF. The CDR3 nucleotides are TGCAGTGCGGTAGGTAGCGGGAGCTCCTACGAGCAGTACTTC.

The V gene is TRBV7-2, the J gene TRBJ2-7, with D tentatively TRBD2 (5 bases). The germline CDR1 and CDR2 sequences are SGHTA and FQGNSA. Trimming pared 2 bases from V and 2 bases from J, leaving 13 bases between. The CDR3 length is 15 residues. The DNA for the CDR3 is TGTGCCAGCAGCTTAAGAGGACTGGGAACCTACGAGCAGTACTTC. Residues: CASSLRGLGTYEQYF.

V gene TRBV28 combines with J gene TRBJ2-1; no clear D. Germline loops: CDR1 MDHEN, CDR2 SYDVKM. V was shortened by 5 bases and J by 8 bases, with 13 bases between the two germline ends. The CDR3 totals 13 residues. In DNA, the CDR3 is TGTGCCAGCAGTCCTCCGACTGGTTATGAGCAGTTCTTC. Translated, it gives CASSPPTGYEQFF.

This clonotype has just a few counts. The chain uses TRBV4-3 and TRBJ2-3; D remains ambiguous. Per the germline V gene, CDR1 is LGHNA and CDR2 is YSLEER. The CDR3 is made up of 13 amino acids. Trimming left V 6 bases short and J 4 bases short, with 11 bases between. CDR3 sequence reads: CASRLSLADTQYF. The CDR3 nucleotides are TGCGCCAGCAGACTCTCCCTAGCAGATACGCAGTATTTT.

The V gene is TRBV25-1, the J gene TRBJ1-1; weak D call: TRBD1 (6 bases). Germline assignment: CDR1 MGHDK and CDR2 SYGVNS. CDR3 size: 13 residues. V was cut by 3 bases and J by 10 bases, with 15 bases left in between. Written as DNA, the CDR3 is TGTGCCAGCAGTGAGGCGGGGGGCTCGGGAGCTTTCTTT. This gives the protein CASSEAGGSGAFF.

J is TRBJ2-2 and V is TRBV10-3; 9 nucleotides agree with TRBD1. The germline gives CDR1 ENHRY, CDR2 SYGVKD. Trimming at V came to 6 bases and at J to 8 bases, leaving 4 bases not matched to a gene. This CDR3 comprises 13 residues. The CDR3 DNA is TGTGCCATCAGCACAGGGGGCGGGGGGGAGCTGTTTTTT. This gives the protein CAISTGGGGELFF.

The rearrangement links TRBV4-3 to TRBJ2-1; D is possibly TRBD1 (6 bases). The CDR3 totals 17 residues. V gave up 4 bases and J gave up 8 bases, with 24 bases separating them. Germline CDR1 is LGHNA and CDR2 is YSLEER. CDR3 sequence reads: CASSPHTDYRVGDEQFF. The CDR3 DNA reads as TGCGCCAGCAGCCCCCACACCGACTACAGGGTAGGCGATGAGCAGTTCTTC.

The table lists this clonotype with a few counts. V usage is TRBV5-1 and J usage is TRBJ1-2; 8 nucleotides align to TRBD1. J gave up 4 bases and V 4 bases, and 6 bases lay outside the gene matches. This CDR3 is built from 14 residues. CDR1 is SGHRS and CDR2 is YFSETQ in the germline V gene. In DNA form, the CDR3 reads TGCGCCAGCAGCACCGGACAGGGCTCCTATGGCTACACCTTC. Its protein is CASSTGQGSYGYTF.

In this sample, this clonotype turned up a few times. CDR3 nucleotides: TGCAGTGCTGCCCGCCGGTCGAACACTGAAGCTTTCTTT. The encoded protein is CSAARRSNTEAFF. The gene calls are TRBV20-1 and TRBJ1-1; D not resolved. Germline lookup yields CDR1 DFQATT and CDR2 SNEGSKA (reference sequence). Trimming shortened V by 5 bases and J by 1 base, and 11 bases separated the two germline ends. CDR3 length: 13 residues.

This clonotype was seen only a few times. J is TRBJ2-3 and V is TRBV5-1; maybe TRBD1 (5 bases). The CDR3 consists of 13 residues. The V gene lost 9 bases and the J gene lost 2 bases, with 13 bases spanning the gap. Germline lookup yields CDR1 SGHRS and CDR2 YFSETQ. CDR3 amino acids: CATVGANTDTQYF. The CDR3 nucleotides read TGCGCCACGGTAGGGGCGAACACAGATACGCAGTATTTT.

The rearrangement uses TRBV11-1 and TRBJ2-5; D unclear. There are 12 residues in the CDR3. V lost 3 bases and J lost 5, with 7 bases in between. CDR1 and CDR2 from the germline V gene are SGHAT and FQDESV (reference sequence). In DNA, the CDR3 is TGTGCCAGCAGCTTTTCGTTGGAGACCCAGTACTTC. It codes for CASSFSLETQYF.

This clonotype turned up a few times. The chain recombines TRBV7-2 with TRBJ2-5; 11 bases map to TRBD2. This CDR3 has 15 residues. CDR1 SGHTA and CDR2 FQGNSA come from the germline V gene. V lost 4 bases, J lost 5 bases, and 6 bases stayed unmatched. CDR3 loop: CASSSFLAGGETQYF. The CDR3 nucleotides read TGTGCCAGCAGCTCCTTTTTAGCGGGGGGGGAGACCCAGTACTTC.

The rearrangement uses TRBV7-6 and TRBJ1-1; tentative D call: TRBD1 (6 bases). CDR3 length: 17 residues. Trimming took off 1 base at V and 3 bases at J, with 18 bases between the two ends. Germline assignment: CDR1 SGHVS and CDR2 FNYEAQ. CDR3 in DNA: TGTGCCAGCAGCTTAGGCAGCAGGGGTCGGGGAGACACTGAAGCTTTCTTT. Amino acid sequence: CASSLGSRGRGDTEAFF. Combining the CDR3 with reference TRBV7-6 and TRBJ1-1 gives the whole variable domain GAGVSQSPRYKVTKRGQDVALRCDPISGHVSLYWYRQALGQGPEFLTYFNYEAQQDKSGLPNDRFSAERPEGSISTLTIQRTEQRDSAMYRCASSLGSRGRGDTEAFFGQGTRLTVV.

This clonotype was seen many times. The chain combines TRBV20-1 with TRBJ2-1; 12 bases line up with TRBD2. The CDR3 is made up of 16 amino acids. V dropped 6 bases and J dropped 2; count of bases not matched to a gene: 8. Per germline, CDR1 DFQATT and CDR2 SNEGSKA (reference sequence). The CDR3 spells CSARLAGDMTYNEQFF. The CDR3 bases are TGCAGTGCCAGACTAGCGGGAGATATGACCTACAATGAGCAGTTCTTC.

This clonotype has a handful of counts. The chain has TRBV2 and TRBJ2-7; 7 bases match TRBD1. CDR3 size: 14 residues. Per the germline V gene, CDR1 is SNHLY and CDR2 is FYNNEI. V was clipped by 6 bases and J by 6 bases; unmatched bases: 11. CDR3: CASRFRQGQIEQYF. CDR3 nucleotides: TGTGCCAGCAGGTTCAGACAGGGCCAAATCGAGCAGTACTTC.

The V gene is TRBV19, the J gene TRBJ1-2, with TRBD1 as a possible D gene (5 bases). There are 13 residues in the CDR3. From germline, CDR1 is LNHDA and CDR2 SQIVND (reference sequence). V was pared by 6 bases and J by 6 bases, with 14 bases between. CDR3 sequence: CASSRDWDDGYTF. CDR3 bases: TGTGCCAGTAGCAGGGACTGGGACGATGGCTACACCTTC.

The chain joins TRBV12-3 or TRBV12-4 to TRBJ2-3; 9 bases fit TRBD2. V was clipped by 1 base and J by 3 bases; unmatched bases: 2. The CDR3 has 15 residues. In DNA form, the CDR3 reads TGTGCCAGCAGTTTAGGGACTAGCGTAACAGATACGCAGTATTTT. This translates into CASSLGTSVTDTQYF.

This CDR3 reads CASSLAGYSTGELFF. CDR3 bases: TGTGCCAGCAGCTTGGCGGGGTATAGCACCGGGGAGCTGTTTTTT. The rearrangement joins TRBV5-6 to TRBJ2-2; D might be TRBD2 (5 bases). V gave up 0 bases and J gave up 4 bases, with 10 bases separating them. There are 15 residues in the CDR3. CDR1 SGHDT and CDR2 YYEEEE come from the germline V gene.

This clonotype was detected ten times or more. The chain links TRBV29-1 to TRBJ2-2; D tentatively fits TRBD1 or TRBD2 (5 bases each). V was trimmed by 3 bases and J by 6 bases, leaving 11 bases between them. The CDR3 contains 13 residues. CDR1 and CDR2 from the germline V gene are SQVTM and ANQGSEA. The CDR3, as DNA: TGCAGCGTTGACGGGGCCGGGGCCGGGGAGCTGTTTTTT. Residues: CSVDGAGAGELFF.

Details on this clonotype: No conserved phenylalanine or tryptophan is present at the end of the CDR3, so a read error is the likely explanation. V gene TRBV2 combines with J gene TRBJ2-1, with a possible D match to TRBD2 (7 bases). V lost 9 bases to trimming and J lost 8 bases, with 20 bases between them. The CDR3 covers 14 residues. In germline, CDR1 is SNHLY, CDR2 FYNNEI. In DNA, the CDR3 is TGTGCCAGTATAATGCGGGGGCTTGGCGATGAGCAGTTCTTA. The encoded protein is CASIMRGLGDEQFL.

This clonotype was observed a handful of times. The chain joins TRBV7-2 to TRBJ2-5, with 12 bases identical to TRBD2. With V trimmed by 5 bases and J by 6 bases, 7 bases remained unmatched. Germline loops: CDR1 SGHTA, CDR2 FQGNSA. The CDR3 has 15 amino acids. The chain's CDR3 is CASSRLAGVSQTQYF. The CDR3 region has the DNA TGTGCCAGCAGCAGACTAGCGGGAGTATCGCAGACCCAGTACTTC.

This clonotype appeared many times. CDR3 region: CSALAKNTEAFF. In nucleotides, the CDR3 is TGCAGTGCCCTGGCGAAGAACACTGAAGCTTTCTTT. The chain links TRBV20-1 to TRBJ1-1; D unresolved. The CDR3 spans 12 residues. Germline CDR1 reads DFQATT; CDR2 reads SNEGSKA (reference sequence). V gave up 6 bases and J gave up 1 base, with 9 bases separating them.

The sample holds many counts of this clonotype. The chain recombines TRBV28 with TRBJ1-1; TRBD1 matches at 8 bases. Germline lookup yields CDR1 MDHEN and CDR2 SYDVKM. Trimming at V came to 6 bases and at J to 5 bases, leaving 11 bases not matched to a gene. The CDR3 runs 15 residues. This chain's CDR3 is CASRPTGGIGTEAFF. The CDR3 nucleotides read TGTGCCAGCAGGCCAACAGGGGGAATAGGGACTGAAGCTTTCTTT.